This T cell receptor beta chain comes out of a study of regulatory T cells in long-lasting Graves disease. Study-wide results and limits: Among persistent patients, a larger number of public clonotypes were shared (around 3,000) than among newly diagnosed patients (about 970). Peripheral blood, not thyroid tissue, was the sole material studied. Persistent Graves' patients had lower TCR diversity than newly diagnosed ones. Favoring TRBV28, TRBJ1-2 and TRBJ2-5 was a feature seen in persistent disease.

Noted time point: persistent/refractory GD, antithyroid drugs over 5 years with positive TRAb. TCR sequences were obtained from RNA taken from PBMCs. For TCR beta, libraries came from iRepertoire HTBI primers and Arm-PCR of CDR3 regions. From the multiplex PCR reads, TCRdb called clonotypes with MiXCR, one entry per CDR3 protein. This sample has roughly 360,000 distinct CDR3 sequences; about 23% occur once, and the top ten carry around a quarter. Of note for this clonotype: No antigen is known for it. One junction end does not reproduce the germline sequence, and a read error may be involved.

Germline values: CDR1 DFQATT, CDR2 SNEGSKA (reference sequence). The CDR3 is 12 residues long. The specimen comprised peripheral blood mononuclear cells (PBMCs), sampled when the disease was refractory, from a patient treated with antithyroid drugs. The chain joins TRBV20-1 to TRBJ2-2, with TRBD2 as a possible D gene (6 bases). This sequence originates from a woman aged 40 to 50 with Graves disease. The CDR3 loop is CSAGGNTGELFF. CDR3 in DNA: TGCAGTGCAGGCGGGAACACCGGGGAACTGTTTTTT.